This passage covers 28 T cell receptor beta chains from one sample sequenced in a study of neurological immune-mediated disorders. Each CDR3 protein gets one entry after TCRdb re-called the 5' RACE reads with MiXCR. The sample lists roughly 56,000 distinct CDR3 sequences, about 3.7% occurring once. Material for sequencing was PBMCs. These receptors were collected from a woman aged 60-75 years with multiple sclerosis.

There are many counts of this clonotype. The CDR3 loop is CASSQGSDQTYEQYF. The CDR3, as DNA: TGTGCCAGCAGCCAAGGATCAGACCAGACCTACGAGCAGTACTTC. The chain couples TRBV3-1 to TRBJ2-7; D unresolved. The CDR3 is 15 amino acids. V was clipped by 1 base and J by 2 bases, with 12 bases between them. The V gene's germline CDR1 is LGHDT and CDR2 YNNKEL (reference sequence).

This clonotype was recorded many times. CDR3 protein: CATSREGTGRTGNQPQHF. The CDR3 region has the DNA TGTGCCACCAGCAGAGAGGGGACAGGGCGAACGGGCAATCAGCCCCAGCATTTT. The chain recombines TRBV15 with TRBJ1-5; the match to TRBD1 covers 9 bases. J gave up 2 bases and V 0 bases, and 8 bases lay outside the gene matches. CDR1 LNHNV and CDR2 YYDKDF come from the germline V gene (reference sequence). The CDR3 is 18 amino acids.

This clonotype was detected ten times or more. J is TRBJ2-5 and V is TRBV7-9; tentative D call: TRBD1 (7 bases). Germline values: CDR1 SEHNR, CDR2 FQNEAQ (reference sequence). The CDR3 extends over 13 amino acids. Between the trimmed V and J ends, which lost 5 bases and 5 bases, there was a span of 12 bases. The CDR3 nucleotides read TGTGCCAGCAGCCAGGGGGGTACGGAGACCCAGTACTTC. It yields the protein CASSQGGTETQYF.

This clonotype appeared many times. This chain links TRBV5-1 with TRBJ2-7; possibly TRBD2 for D (6 bases). This CDR3 region has 14 residues. Germline lookup yields CDR1 SGHRS and CDR2 YFSETQ. The ends were cut back, 5 bases at V and 5 bases at J, with 17 bases in the middle. This CDR3 reads CASSWVTGEDEQYF. In DNA, the CDR3 is TGCGCCAGCAGTTGGGTAACGGGGGAGGACGAGCAGTACTTC.

This clonotype has a count of ten or more. The V gene is TRBV20-1, the J gene TRBJ2-7, with unresolved D. The germline CDR1 and CDR2 sequences are DFQATT and SNEGSKA (reference sequence). The CDR3 has 14 residues. V lost 0 bases and J 1 base, leaving 10 bases between the germline ends. CDR3 amino acids: CSAREVANSYEQYF. Written as DNA, the CDR3 is TGCAGTGCTAGAGAGGTGGCGAATTCCTACGAGCAGTACTTC.

This clonotype came up many times. This chain joins TRBV9 and TRBJ1-5; TRBD1 matches at 8 bases. Germline V gene sequence: CDR1 SGDLS, CDR2 YYNGEE. This CDR3 contains 14 residues. V shed 3 bases, J shed 6 bases, and the junction held 5 bases outside the gene matches. CDR3 amino acids: CASSGGTGGQPQHF. The CDR3 region has the DNA TGTGCCAGCAGCGGTGGGACAGGAGGTCAGCCCCAGCATTTT.

This clonotype was recorded a few times. The chain is built from TRBV5-8 and TRBJ1-2, with D perhaps matching TRBD1 (5 bases). Trimming took off 4 bases at V and 6 bases at J, with 13 bases between the two ends. From germline, CDR1 is SGHTS and CDR2 YDEGEE. The CDR3 runs to 13 residues. The CDR3 DNA sequence: TGTGCCAGCAGCCTGCAGGGAGGCGATGGCTACACCTTC. It codes for CASSLQGGDGYTF.

This clonotype was recorded at least ten times. This chain's CDR3 is CASSYRDRGLAFF. CDR3 nucleotides: TGTGCCAGCAGTTACCGGGACAGGGGGCTCGCTTTCTTT. The V gene is TRBV6-5, the J gene TRBJ1-1, with 12 positions matching TRBD1. CDR1 is MNHEY and CDR2 is SVGAGI in the germline V gene. This CDR3 is 13 amino acids long. Trimming took 2 bases from V and 11 from J; bases not matched to a gene: 3.

This chain connects TRBV9 to TRBJ2-7, with D maybe TRBD1 (5 bases). Germline-derived CDR1 and CDR2 are SGDLS and YYNGEE. The V end was cut by 5 bases, the J end by 4 bases, with 10 bases between. The CDR3 totals 12 residues. The CDR3 reads CASRGRVYEQYF. CDR3 in DNA: TGTGCCAGCAGGGGCAGGGTATACGAGCAGTACTTC.

This clonotype was observed many times. The rearrangement joins TRBV9 to TRBJ2-3; the match to TRBD2 covers 9 bases. The CDR3 has 15 residues. In germline, CDR1 is SGDLS, CDR2 YYNGEE. The J segment lost 1 base and the V segment lost 2 bases, leaving 2 bases of the junction unmatched. The CDR3 protein is CASSVAGGRTDTQYF. CDR3 nucleotide sequence: TGTGCCAGCAGCGTTGCGGGGGGGCGCACAGATACGCAGTATTTT.

In its sample, this clonotype was seen many times. The rearrangement links TRBV12-3 or TRBV12-4 to TRBJ2-2; 7 nucleotides line up with TRBD1. Trimming at V came to 6 bases and at J to 4 bases, leaving 2 bases not matched to a gene. The CDR3 length is 13 residues. CDR3: CASRDRSTGELFF. CDR3 coding DNA: TGTGCCAGCAGGGACAGGTCCACCGGGGAGCTGTTTTTT.

The table lists this clonotype with many counts. The genes are TRBV9 and TRBJ2-1, with D possibly TRBD2 on 5 matching bases. The CDR3 loop spans 15 amino acids. CDR1 SGDLS and CDR2 YYNGEE come from the germline V gene. Deletions cut 0 bases from V and 7 bases from J, with 14 bases between. CDR3 region: CASSVAGERRNEQFF. DNA of the CDR3: TGTGCCAGCAGCGTAGCTGGGGAGAGGAGAAATGAGCAGTTCTTC.

This clonotype has a count of ten or more. CDR3 bases: TGTGCCAGCAGCCAAGAGAGGAGGGACACTGAAGCTTTCTTT. Protein: CASSQERRDTEAFF. The rearrangement uses TRBV4-2 and TRBJ1-1, with D uncertain. V was pared by 0 bases and J by 3 bases, with 8 bases between. The germline CDR1 and CDR2 sequences are LGHNA and YNFKEQ. This CDR3 is 14 amino acids long.

A note on this clonotype: Since a much larger clone is just one base distant, this may be a read error. V and J are TRBV5-6 and TRBJ1-6; D remains unclear. Per germline, CDR1 SGHDT and CDR2 YYEEEE. The CDR3 contains 12 residues. DNA of the CDR3: TGTGCCAGCAGCTTGGACACGTCACCCCTCAACTTT. Its protein product is CASSLDTSPLNF.

This clonotype has a count of ten or more. CDR3 sequence: CSVRRNAYEQYF. CDR3 nucleotides: TGCAGCGTTAGACGGAATGCCTACGAGCAGTACTTC. V gene TRBV29-1 combines with J gene TRBJ2-7; no reliable D call. V was trimmed by 5 bases and J by 2 bases, leaving 10 bases between them. This CDR3 is 12 amino acids long. Germline assignment: CDR1 SQVTM and CDR2 ANQGSEA.

This clonotype has at least ten counts. The chain employs TRBV4-2 and TRBJ2-5; 10 positions match TRBD2. J was trimmed by 5 bases and V by 8 bases; bases with no gene match: 11. The germline V gene has CDR1 LGHNA and CDR2 YNFKEQ. CDR3 length equals 15 residues. CDR3 nucleotides: TGTGCCAGCGGTTACATAGCGGGAGGTCATGAGACCCAGTACTTC. Its translation: CASGYIAGGHETQYF.

This clonotype showed up many times. The J gene is TRBJ2-5, the V gene TRBV5-1; the D call may be TRBD1 or TRBD2 (7 bases each). Trimming removed 9 bases from V and 2 bases from J, with 32 bases in between. The CDR3 totals 19 residues. CDR1 SGHRS and CDR2 YFSETQ come from the germline V gene. CDR3 nucleotide sequence: TGCGCCATCACACCGCTCGAGGGGGCGGGAGCCCCGCGTCAAGAGACCCAGTACTTC. Translated, it gives CAITPLEGAGAPRQETQYF.

This clonotype was counted many times. DNA for the CDR3: TGTGCCAGCACCCCTTCGCGGAAGGGAGATACGCAGTATTTT. Amino acids: CASTPSRKGDTQYF. This chain connects TRBV12-3 or TRBV12-4 to TRBJ2-3; D is ambiguous. Trimming removed 7 bases at V and 5 bases at J, with 16 bases between. The CDR3 loop spans 14 amino acids.

This clonotype was observed at least ten times. The chain recombines TRBV4-1 with TRBJ1-5; D gene uncertain. CDR1 MGHRA and CDR2 YSYEKL come from the germline V gene. V lost 0 bases and J lost 0, with 9 bases in between. The CDR3 contains 16 residues. CDR3 loop: CASSQEAFYSNQPQHF. In DNA, the CDR3 is TGCGCCAGCAGCCAAGAGGCATTTTATAGCAATCAGCCCCAGCATTTT.

This clonotype was recorded many times. This chain connects TRBV24-1 to TRBJ2-3, with 8 bases identical to TRBD1. V lost 3 bases and J lost 4; bases outside the gene matches: 5. CDR1 and CDR2 from the germline V gene are KGHDR and SFDVKD. CDR3 length equals 15 residues. CDR3 nucleotides: TGTGCCACCAGTGATGCTGACAGGGGCCCAGATACGCAGTATTTT. Translated: CATSDADRGPDTQYF.

This clonotype has a count of ten or more. This sequence joins TRBV14 and TRBJ2-1, with a possible D match to TRBD2 (6 bases). Trimming cost V 0 bases and J 8 bases, with 17 bases left between them. This CDR3 comprises 16 residues. Germline lookup yields CDR1 SGHDN and CDR2 FVKESK. CDR3: CASSQDWGTREDEQFF. The DNA for the CDR3 is TGTGCCAGCAGCCAAGACTGGGGAACTAGGGAGGATGAGCAGTTCTTC.

This clonotype was observed a few times. J is TRBJ1-1 and V is TRBV12-3 or TRBV12-4; D possibly corresponds to TRBD1 (5 bases). V lost 4 bases, J lost 1 base, and 10 bases lay in between. The CDR3 covers 14 residues. The CDR3 sequence: CASSSGRGNTEAFF. The CDR3 coding sequence is TGTGCCAGCAGTTCCGGGAGGGGGAACACTGAAGCTTTCTTT.

In this sample, this clonotype turned up many times. The chain joins TRBV20-1 to TRBJ2-1; weak D call: TRBD2 (6 bases). This CDR3 has 14 residues. Germline CDR1 and CDR2: DFQATT and SNEGSKA (reference sequence). The CDR3 DNA reads TGCAGCCCACCGCGGGAAGTATCCTACAATGAGCAGTTCTTC. This codes for CSPPREVSYNEQFF.

This clonotype came up many times. The V gene is TRBV28, the J gene TRBJ1-1; D is perhaps TRBD1 (5 bases). V was trimmed by 6 bases and J by 7 bases, leaving 12 bases between them. Per germline, CDR1 MDHEN and CDR2 SYDVKM. The CDR3 extends over 12 amino acids. CDR3 sequence reads: CASSSDSYEAFF. The CDR3 bases are TGTGCCAGCAGCTCCGACAGTTATGAAGCTTTCTTT. The whole variable domain, remainder taken from reference TRBV28 and TRBJ1-1, is DVKVTQSSRYLVKRTGEKVFLECVQDMDHENMFWYRQDPGLGLRLIYFSYDVKMKEKGDIPEGYSVSREKKERFSLILESASTNQTSMYLCASSSDSYEAFFGQGTRLTVV.

In this sample, this clonotype turned up many times. The chain has TRBV5-1 and TRBJ2-1; 7 bases fit TRBD2. This CDR3 has 14 amino acids. The trim removed 7 bases at V and 5 bases at J, leaving 9 bases unmatched. Germline lookup yields CDR1 SGHRS and CDR2 YFSETQ. The CDR3 nucleotides read TGCGCCAGCGCCAGCGGGACCACCCACAATGAGCAGTTCTTC. Translated, it gives CASASGTTHNEQFF.

This chain links TRBV7-2 with TRBJ1-3; D is unclear. The V end lost 0 bases, the J end lost 8 bases, and 5 bases lay between the germline ends. The CDR3 is made up of 12 amino acids. Germline CDR1 and CDR2: SGHTA and FQGNSA. CDR3 sequence (DNA): TGTGCCAGCAGCTTAGCGGGGTACACCATATATTTT. Protein product: CASSLAGYTIYF.

This clonotype was detected a few times. CDR3 loop: CSVEVSRDYWLDEQFF. The CDR3 coding sequence is TGCAGCGTTGAAGTCAGTCGGGACTACTGGCTGGATGAGCAGTTCTTC. This chain joins TRBV29-1 and TRBJ2-1; 7 bases match TRBD2. The CDR3 runs 16 residues. V was pared by 1 base and J by 8 bases, with 14 bases of the junction left unmatched. Germline loops: CDR1 SQVTM, CDR2 ANQGSEA.

This clonotype was seen at least ten times. The chain couples TRBV20-1 to TRBJ1-4; no clear D gene. Germline loops: CDR1 DFQATT, CDR2 SNEGSKA (reference sequence). This CDR3 has 12 residues. The ends were cut back, 2 bases at V and 5 bases at J, with 6 bases in the middle. CDR3 bases: TGCAGTGCTAGAAATCGAAATGAAAAACTGTTTTTT. Its protein is CSARNRNEKLFF.